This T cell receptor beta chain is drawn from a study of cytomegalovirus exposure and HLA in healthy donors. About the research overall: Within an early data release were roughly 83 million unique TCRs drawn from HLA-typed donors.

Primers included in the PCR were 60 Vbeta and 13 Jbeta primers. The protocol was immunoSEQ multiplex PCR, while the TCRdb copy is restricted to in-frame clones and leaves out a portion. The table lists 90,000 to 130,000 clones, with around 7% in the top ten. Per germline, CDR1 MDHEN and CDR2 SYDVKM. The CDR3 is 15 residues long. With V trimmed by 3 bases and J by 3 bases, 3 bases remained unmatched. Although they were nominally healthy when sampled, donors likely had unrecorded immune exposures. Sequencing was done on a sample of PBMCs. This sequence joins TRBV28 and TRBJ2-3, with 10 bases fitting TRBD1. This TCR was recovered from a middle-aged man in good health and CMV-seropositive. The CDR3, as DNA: TGTGCCAGCAGTTTTTTGGACAGGGGGACAGATACGCAGTATTTT. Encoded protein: CASSFLDRGTDTQYF.